What follows are 23 T cell receptor beta chains derived from one specimen sequenced in a study of blood T cells in healthy people across ages. Sample-barcoded 5' priming and a J-beta primer mix drove a second PCR of about 6 to 11 cycles. TCRdb reanalysed the 5' RACE reads using MiXCR and keeps one entry per CDR3 protein. The sample consists of 1.5 million to 2 million distinct CDR3 sequences, roughly 27% of them appearing once. Material: blood. Receptor source: a woman aged 25 to 39 in good health.

The rearrangement joins TRBV7-2 to TRBJ2-3; 15 nucleotides agree with TRBD2. V gave up 1 base and J gave up 6 bases; unmatched junction bases: 5. Per germline, CDR1 SGHTA and CDR2 FQGNSA. This CDR3 is built from 17 residues. As DNA, the CDR3 is TGTGCCAGCAGCTTAGTGGGACTAGCGGGAGGAGGGGATACGCAGTATTTT. Protein sequence: CASSLVGLAGGGDTQYF.

The rearrangement uses TRBV5-1 and TRBJ1-2; 7 bases line up with TRBD1. The CDR3 is made up of 14 amino acids. V lost 5 bases and J lost 2; bases outside the gene matches: 6. Per germline, CDR1 SGHRS and CDR2 YFSETQ. The CDR3 loop is CASSSEQGNYGYTF. CDR3 sequence (DNA): TGCGCCAGCAGTTCCGAACAGGGGAACTATGGCTACACCTTC.

Comments on this clonotype: Likely a read error: the CDR3 ends without its conserved phenylalanine or tryptophan. The gene calls are TRBV2 and TRBJ2-4, with D tentatively TRBD1 (6 bases). With the DNA end fitting TRBJ2-7 better, the J assignment may be wrong. The CDR3 is 13 residues long. The germline V gene has CDR1 SNHLY and CDR2 FYNNEI. The CDR3 DNA is TGTGCCAGCCGACCGGGACAAAACTACGAGCAGTACTCC. It is translated as CASRPGQNYEQYS.

This clonotype has more than one count but fewer than ten. This chain connects TRBV12-3 or TRBV12-4 to TRBJ2-1, with a tentative D call TRBD2 (5 bases). V lost 3 bases and J lost 6, with 9 bases in between. The CDR3 loop spans 13 amino acids. CDR3 protein: CASSFRRGNEQFF. DNA for the CDR3: TGTGCCAGCAGTTTTCGACGGGGCAATGAGCAGTTCTTC.

In this sample, this clonotype turned up a few times. This chain joins TRBV12-3 or TRBV12-4 and TRBJ2-1; 9 bases map to TRBD1. The length of the CDR3 is 17 residues. J was trimmed by 9 bases and V by 3 bases; bases with no gene match: 15. The CDR3 nucleotides are TGTGCCAGCAGTTTGAGGAGGGGACAGGGAAAGGGATCTGAGCAGTTCTTC. Amino acids: CASSLRRGQGKGSEQFF.

In this sample, this clonotype turned up many times. The V gene is TRBV5-1, the J gene TRBJ2-7; 7 nucleotides match TRBD1. With V trimmed by 4 bases and J by 4 bases, 8 bases remained unmatched. There are 14 residues in the CDR3. CDR1 and CDR2 from the germline V gene are SGHRS and YFSETQ. The CDR3 loop reads CASSPRDSLYEQYF. In DNA form, the CDR3 reads TGCGCCAGCAGCCCCCGGGACAGCCTATACGAGCAGTACTTC.

The chain carries TRBV7-9 and TRBJ2-3, with 11 bases that match TRBD1. Germline CDR1 is SEHNR and CDR2 is FQNEAQ (reference sequence). After removal of 5 bases from V and 2 bases from J, the junction contained 12 bases not matched to a gene. The CDR3 is 18 residues long. The CDR3 loop is CASSPMWTGGEPTDTQYF. The CDR3 DNA is TGTGCCAGCAGCCCTATGTGGACAGGGGGCGAACCCACAGATACGCAGTATTTT. Drawing the rest from reference TRBV7-9 and TRBJ2-3, the complete variable domain is DTGVSQNPRHKITKRGQNVTFRCDPISEHNRLYWYRQTLGQGPEFLTYFQNEAQLEKSRLLSDRFSAERPKGSFSTLEIQRTEQGDSAMYLCASSPMWTGGEPTDTQYFGPGTRLTVL.

This clonotype came up many times. This chain links TRBV9 with TRBJ2-5; no definite D call. This CDR3 contains 15 residues. Trimming removed 0 bases at V and 2 bases at J, with 11 bases between. The germline V gene encodes CDR1 SGDLS and CDR2 YYNGEE. The CDR3 sequence: CASSVASGVQETQYF. In DNA form, the CDR3 reads TGTGCCAGCAGCGTAGCTTCCGGCGTACAAGAGACCCAGTACTTC.

This clonotype has more than one count but fewer than ten. The chain combines TRBV27 with TRBJ1-1, with D possibly TRBD1 on 6 matching bases. V was clipped by 1 base and J by 4 bases, with 16 bases between them. The CDR3 has 16 amino acids. Germline V gives CDR1 MNHEY, CDR2 SMNVEV (reference sequence). Here the CDR3 reads CASSLFPPQGGTEAFF. The CDR3 coding sequence is TGTGCCAGCAGTTTATTTCCTCCGCAAGGGGGCACTGAAGCTTTCTTT.

The rearrangement uses TRBV12-3 or TRBV12-4 and TRBJ2-5; weak D call: TRBD2 (5 bases). This CDR3 is built from 18 residues. Deletions cut 2 bases from V and 0 bases from J, with 19 bases between. The CDR3 loop reads CASSLMFIGEADQETQYF. As DNA, the CDR3 is TGTGCCAGCAGTTTAATGTTTATCGGGGAAGCGGACCAAGAGACCCAGTACTTC.

This clonotype was observed many times. This chain joins TRBV20-1 and TRBJ2-5, with 8 bases aligning to TRBD2. The V gene end was trimmed by 3 bases and the J gene end by 1 base; junction bases not matched to a gene: 4. From germline, CDR1 is DFQATT and CDR2 SNEGSKA (reference sequence). This CDR3 is 14 amino acids long. For the CDR3, the DNA is TGCAGTGCTAGGGCGGGGGGCCCCCAAGAGACCCAGTACTTC. The encoded protein is CSARAGGPQETQYF.

Worth noting for this clonotype: This could be a read error, since a much larger clone is one nucleotide away. This sequence joins TRBV5-1 and TRBJ2-7; possibly TRBD1 or TRBD2 for D (6 bases each). The CDR3 runs 13 residues. Germline V gene sequence: CDR1 SGHRS, CDR2 YFSETQ. For the CDR3, the DNA is TGCACCAGCAGCTTGGAGGGACAAGACAAGCAGTACTTC. Its translation: CTSSLEGQDKQYF.

For this clonotype: A much larger clone differs by one base, so this may be a read error. As the CDR3 is not closed by the conserved phenylalanine or tryptophan, this likely results from a read error. The chain combines TRBV4-3 with TRBJ2-4; TRBD2 aligns across 11 bases. The end of the DNA aligns better with TRBJ2-7, so the J call may be wrong. Germline CDR1 LGHNA, CDR2 YSLEER. The CDR3 runs to 15 residues. CDR3 protein: CASSQDTSGRYEQYL. The CDR3, as DNA: TGCGCCAGCAGCCAAGATACTAGCGGGAGATACGAGCAGTACTTA.

This clonotype was counted many times. V is TRBV20-1 and J is TRBJ2-7, with 8 bases that match TRBD1. The CDR3 consists of 14 residues. Trimming cost V 6 bases and J 0 bases; bases outside gene matches: 7. Germline V CDR1 and CDR2: DFQATT, SNEGSKA (reference sequence). CDR3 region: CSAQTGAGSYEQYF. The CDR3 DNA sequence: TGCAGTGCCCAGACAGGGGCGGGCTCCTACGAGCAGTACTTC.

This clonotype was picked up a small number of times. The chain is built from TRBV5-1 and TRBJ2-3, with D perhaps matching TRBD1 (5 bases). Germline CDR1 reads SGHRS; CDR2 reads YFSETQ. The CDR3 loop spans 15 amino acids. V lost 4 bases and J 2 bases, leaving 14 bases between the germline ends. The CDR3 DNA follows: TGCGCCAGCAGCGATCTTGGACACACCACAGATACGCAGTATTTT. It translates to CASSDLGHTTDTQYF.

V is TRBV4-3 and J is TRBJ2-3; TRBD2 matches at 8 bases. The J segment lost 3 bases and the V segment lost 0 bases, leaving 5 bases of the junction unmatched. Per germline, CDR1 LGHNA and CDR2 YSLEER. The CDR3 is 16 residues long. The chain's CDR3 is CASSQDRAGETDTQYF. In DNA, the CDR3 is TGCGCCAGCAGCCAAGATCGAGCGGGAGAGACAGATACGCAGTATTTT.

The rearrangement links TRBV5-1 to TRBJ1-4; 9 bases are shared with TRBD1. CDR1 SGHRS and CDR2 YFSETQ come from the germline V gene. The CDR3 loop spans 14 amino acids. Trimming took 7 bases from V and 2 from J; bases not matched to a gene: 3. CDR3: CASGTGITNEKLFF. Here the CDR3 DNA reads TGCGCCAGCGGGACAGGGATTACTAATGAAAAACTGTTTTTT.

A word on this clonotype: A junction end diverges from the germline sequence, so it may reflect a read error. This chain links TRBV20-1 with TRBJ2-3; 8 nucleotides line up with TRBD2. The germline gives CDR1 DFQATT, CDR2 SNEGSKA (reference sequence). The CDR3 covers 15 residues. The CDR3 nucleotides read TGCAGTTCTAGAGAGTCAGGACTAGCAGCAGATACGCAGTATTTT. Residues: CSSRESGLAADTQYF.

The V and J genes are TRBV29-1 and TRBJ2-3, with 9 bases identical to TRBD1. Germline-derived CDR1 and CDR2 are SQVTM and ANQGSEA. Unmatched junction bases numbered 2, after V lost 7 bases and J lost 0 bases. This CDR3 has 13 amino acids. The DNA for the CDR3 is TGCAGCGGAGGACAGGGGAGCACAGATACGCAGTATTTT. Translated: CSGGQGSTDTQYF.

This chain connects TRBV12-3 or TRBV12-4 to TRBJ1-5; unclear D gene. CDR3 length equals 14 residues. V was pared by 2 bases and J by 4 bases, with 9 bases between. The CDR3, as DNA: TGTGCCAGCAGTTTAATGGACCGAAATCAGCCCCAGCATTTT. Its protein is CASSLMDRNQPQHF.

This clonotype has just a few counts. V is TRBV5-1 and J is TRBJ2-1, with 10 bases aligning to TRBD2. The CDR3 contains 15 residues. Germline V gene data show CDR1 as SGHRS and CDR2 as YFSETQ. Trimming at V came to 0 bases and at J to 10 bases, leaving 7 bases not matched to a gene. The CDR3 DNA is TGCGCCAGCAGCTTGGCCCCTAGCGGGAGATTCGAGCAGTTCTTC. Encoded protein: CASSLAPSGRFEQFF.

With regard to this clonotype: Just one base apart from a much larger clone, this may be a read error. The rearrangement links TRBV5-5 to TRBJ2-7; no reliable D call. CDR1 and CDR2 from the germline V gene are SGHKS and YYEKEE (reference sequence). This CDR3 has 14 amino acids. This CDR3 reads CASLTTHNPYGQYF. Here the CDR3 DNA reads TGTGCCAGCCTAACGACCCACAATCCCTACGGGCAGTACTTC.

Turning to this clonotype: A read error may be the cause here, since a much bigger clone is one base away. This chain uses TRBV20-1 with TRBJ2-1; D unresolved. Germline CDR1 is DFQATT and CDR2 is SNEGSKA (reference sequence). Trimming shortened V by 6 bases and J by 10 bases, and 7 bases separated the two germline ends. The CDR3 consists of 9 residues. CDR3 nucleotide sequence: TGCAGTGCCACGGTGGAGCAGTTCTTC. Encoded protein: CSATVEQFF.